This TCR beta chain was recorded in a study of blood T cell repertoires in COVID-19. The overall study: Samples came from the United States, Italy and Spain, spanning acute and convalescent COVID-19. PBMCs, B-cell-depleted T cells, or T cells provided the cDNA or gDNA that made up the material.

This CDR3 contains 17 residues. The junction had 11 bases not matched to a gene; V was cut back by 5 bases and J by 4 bases. Per germline, CDR1 LNHDA and CDR2 SQIVND (reference sequence). Original analysis: Amplified reference gene primers provided the basis for estimating nucleated cell counts. Repertoires were generated with immunoSEQ multiplex PCR, while TCRdb's copy carries only in-frame clones and drops some. The V and J calls and the clone size are those of that table, but D and trimming were determined from the DNA. The sample gives fewer than 25,000 clones, roughly 89% of which show up once; approximately 12% is in the top ten.

Sequenced sample: peripheral blood. The TCR comes from a woman of 80 years or more with active or convalescent COVID-19. The V and J genes are TRBV19 and TRBJ2-2; 9 bases align to TRBD1. The CDR3: CASSSNAGTGITGELFF. Here the CDR3 DNA reads TGTGCCAGTAGTTCGAACGCCGGGACAGGGATCACCGGGGAGCTGTTTTTT. Based on the CDR3 plus reference TRBV19 and TRBJ2-2, the full variable domain is DGGITQSPKYLFRKEGQNVTLSCEQNLNHDAMYWYRQDPGQGLRLIYYSQIVNDFQKGDIAEGYSVSREKKESFPLTVTSAQKNPTAFYLCASSSNAGTGITGELFFGEGSRLTVL.